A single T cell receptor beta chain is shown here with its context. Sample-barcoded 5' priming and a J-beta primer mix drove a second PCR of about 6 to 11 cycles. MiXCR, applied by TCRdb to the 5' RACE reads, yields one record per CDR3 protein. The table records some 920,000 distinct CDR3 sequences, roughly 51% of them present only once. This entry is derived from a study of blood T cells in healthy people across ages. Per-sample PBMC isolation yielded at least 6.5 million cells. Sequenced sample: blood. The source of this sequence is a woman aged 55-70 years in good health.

The CDR3 DNA is TGTGCCAGCAGGCAAAGTGGGGGGAAGTGGCAGTACTTC. As protein: CASRQSGGKWQYF. V is TRBV3-1 and J is TRBJ2-5; D may be TRBD2 (6 bases). V was clipped by 6 bases and J by 11 bases, with 19 bases between them. The CDR3 sequence is 13 residues long. Germline loops: CDR1 LGHDT, CDR2 YNNKEL (reference sequence).